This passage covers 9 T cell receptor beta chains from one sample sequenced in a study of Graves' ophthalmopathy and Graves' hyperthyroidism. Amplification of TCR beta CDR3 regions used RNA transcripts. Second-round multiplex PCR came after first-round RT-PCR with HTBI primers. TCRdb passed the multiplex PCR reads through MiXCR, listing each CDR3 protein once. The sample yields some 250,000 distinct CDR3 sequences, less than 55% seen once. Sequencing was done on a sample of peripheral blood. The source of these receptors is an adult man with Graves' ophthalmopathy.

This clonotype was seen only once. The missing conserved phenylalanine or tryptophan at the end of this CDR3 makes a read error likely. CDR3 DNA sequence: TGTGCCACCAGTGACCGCTGGGACAGGGGGGTCTTCAATTCACCCCTCCACCTT. Protein sequence: CATSDRWDRGVFNSPLHL. V usage is TRBV24-1 and J usage is TRBJ1-6; TRBD1 aligns across 11 bases. The trim removed 4 bases at V and 7 bases at J, leaving 11 bases unmatched. CDR3 length equals 18 residues. CDR1 is KGHDR and CDR2 is SFDVKD in the germline V gene.

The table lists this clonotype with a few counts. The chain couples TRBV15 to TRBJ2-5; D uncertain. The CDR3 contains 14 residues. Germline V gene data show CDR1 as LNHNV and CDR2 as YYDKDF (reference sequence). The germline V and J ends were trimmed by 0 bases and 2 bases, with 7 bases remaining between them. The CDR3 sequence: CATSREAAQETQYF. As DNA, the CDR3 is TGTGCCACCAGCAGAGAGGCGGCTCAAGAGACCCAGTACTTC.

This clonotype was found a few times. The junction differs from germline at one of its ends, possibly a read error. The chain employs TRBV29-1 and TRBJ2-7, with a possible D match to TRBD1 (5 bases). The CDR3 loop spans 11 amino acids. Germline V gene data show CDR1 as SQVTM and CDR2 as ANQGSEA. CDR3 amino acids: CSFSGSYERYF. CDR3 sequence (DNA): TGCAGCTTCTCAGGGTCTTACGAGCGGTACTTC.

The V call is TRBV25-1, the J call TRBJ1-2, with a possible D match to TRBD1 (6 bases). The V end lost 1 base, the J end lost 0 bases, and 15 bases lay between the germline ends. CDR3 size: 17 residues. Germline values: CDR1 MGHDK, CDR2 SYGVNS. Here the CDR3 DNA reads TGTGCCAGCAGTGAATTCGGGGGCAGGGGAGCTAACTATGGCTACACCTTC. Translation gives CASSEFGGRGANYGYTF.

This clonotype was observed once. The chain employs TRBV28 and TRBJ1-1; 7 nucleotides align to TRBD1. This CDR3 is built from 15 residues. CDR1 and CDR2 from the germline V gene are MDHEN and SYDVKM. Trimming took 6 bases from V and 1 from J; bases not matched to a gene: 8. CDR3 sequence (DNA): TGTGCCAGCAGCCTGGGGGCAGGGGGGAACACTGAAGCTTTCTTT. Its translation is CASSLGAGGNTEAFF.

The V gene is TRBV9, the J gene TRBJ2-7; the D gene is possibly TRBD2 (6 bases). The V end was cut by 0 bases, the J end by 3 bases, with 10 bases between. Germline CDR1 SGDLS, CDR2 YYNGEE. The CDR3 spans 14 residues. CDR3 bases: TGTGCCAGCAGCGTAGAAGAGGGAGGCTACGAGCAGTACTTC. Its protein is CASSVEEGGYEQYF. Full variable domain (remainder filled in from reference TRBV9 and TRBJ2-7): DSGVTQTPKHLITATGQRVTLRCSPRSGDLSVYWYQQSLDQGLQFLIQYYNGEERAKGNILERFSAQQFPDLHSELNLSSLELGDSALYFCASSVEEGGYEQYFGPGTRLTVT.

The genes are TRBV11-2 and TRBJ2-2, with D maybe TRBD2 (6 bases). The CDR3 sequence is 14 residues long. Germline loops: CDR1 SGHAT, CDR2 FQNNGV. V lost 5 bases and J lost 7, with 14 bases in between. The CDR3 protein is CASSPYAGIGELFF. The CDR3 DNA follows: TGTGCCAGCAGCCCCTACGCGGGGATCGGGGAGCTGTTTTTT.

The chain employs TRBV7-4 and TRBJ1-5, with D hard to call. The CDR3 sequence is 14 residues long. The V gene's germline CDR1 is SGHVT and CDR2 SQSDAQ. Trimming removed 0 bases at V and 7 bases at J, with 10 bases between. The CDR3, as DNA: TGTGCCAGCAGCTTAGCAGGGTTTGGCCAGCCCCAGCATTTT. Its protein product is CASSLAGFGQPQHF. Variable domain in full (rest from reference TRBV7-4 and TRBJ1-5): GAGVSQSPRYKVAKRGRDVALRCDSISGHVTLYWYRQTLGQGSEVLTYSQSDAQRDKSGRPSGRFSAERPERSVSTLKIQRTEQGDSAVYLCASSLAGFGQPQHFGDGTRLSIL.

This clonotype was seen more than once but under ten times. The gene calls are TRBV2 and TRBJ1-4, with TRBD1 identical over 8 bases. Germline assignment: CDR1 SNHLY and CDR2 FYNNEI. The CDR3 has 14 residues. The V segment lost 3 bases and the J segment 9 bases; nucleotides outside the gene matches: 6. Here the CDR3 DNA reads TGTGCCAGCAGTGACCGGACAGGGACCCAAAAACTGTTTTTT. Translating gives CASSDRTGTQKLFF.